Included here is one T cell receptor (beta chain) sequence, with context. Its antigen is not known. The sample originates from a study of EBV T-cell therapy then PD-1 blockade in nasopharyngeal carcinoma. Time point described: 266 days after commencement of treatment, after nivolumab therapy. Treatment indicated: AdE1-LMPpoly-expanded autologous EBV-specific T-cell therapy followed by anti-PD-1 nivolumab. Method: immunoSEQ multiplex PCR; TCRdb's copy keeps in-frame clones and lacks some. Among over 20,000 clones listed, under 90% were seen once. The clonotype comes from a man in his forties with nasopharyngeal carcinoma. The sequenced sample was CD8+ T cells from blood, obtained between days 200 and 300 from a patient whose treatment included autologous EBV-specific T cells and nivolumab.

CDR3: CATSELAEETQYF. The CDR3 coding sequence is TGTGCCACCAGTGAGTTAGCGGAAGAGACCCAGTACTTC. V is TRBV24-1 and J is TRBJ2-5, with D maybe TRBD2 (6 bases). Germline CDR1 and CDR2: KGHDR and SFDVKD. The germline V and J ends were trimmed by 4 bases and 3 bases, with 8 bases remaining between them. This CDR3 contains 13 residues.